Included here is one T cell receptor (beta chain) sequence, with context. Per the authors' pipeline: Counts of nucleated cells, estimated from reference gene primer amplification, were obtained. The data were produced by immunoSEQ multiplex PCR, yet TCRdb's version contains in-frame clones alone and is incomplete. V and J calls plus clone size are reproduced from that table; the DNA served to infer D and trimming. The data contain over 200,000 clones, roughly four fifths of them singletons. These data are taken from a study of blood T cell repertoires in COVID-19. Study details: Acute-phase and convalescent COVID-19 samples originated in the United States, Italy and Spain. Sample material is recorded as cDNA or gDNA derived from T cells, B-cell-depleted T cells, or PBMCs.

From germline, CDR1 is MNHEY and CDR2 SMNVEV (reference sequence). The V gene end was trimmed by 5 bases and the J gene end by 6 bases; junction bases not matched to a gene: 6. CDR3 length equals 14 residues. The TCR originated in a woman aged 40 to 49 with active or convalescent COVID-19. The rearrangement uses TRBV27 and TRBJ1-2; 10 bases fit TRBD1. The sequenced sample consisted of peripheral blood. CDR3: CASSLGGTGDGYTF. For the CDR3, the DNA is TGTGCCAGCAGTCTAGGCGGGACAGGGGATGGCTACACCTTC.